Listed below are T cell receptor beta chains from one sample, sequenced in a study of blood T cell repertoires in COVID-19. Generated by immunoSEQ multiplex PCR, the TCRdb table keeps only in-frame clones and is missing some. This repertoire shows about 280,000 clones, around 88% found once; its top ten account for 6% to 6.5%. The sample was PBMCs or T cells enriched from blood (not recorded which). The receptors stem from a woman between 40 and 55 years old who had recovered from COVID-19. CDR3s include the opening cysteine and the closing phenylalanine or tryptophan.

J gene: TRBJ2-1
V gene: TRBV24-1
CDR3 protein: CATSDSIGGSYNEQFF

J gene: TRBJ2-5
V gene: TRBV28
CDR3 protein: CASSLSRETQYF

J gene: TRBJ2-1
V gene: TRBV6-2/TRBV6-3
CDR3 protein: CASSYSGGIAYEQFF

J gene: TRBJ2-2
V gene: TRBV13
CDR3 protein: CASNLGMTGPTGELFF

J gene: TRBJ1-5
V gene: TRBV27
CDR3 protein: CASSLSAGTNQPQHF

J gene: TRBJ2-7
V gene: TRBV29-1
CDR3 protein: CSAGQSGNEQYF

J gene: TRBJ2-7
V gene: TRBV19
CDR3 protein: CASSPWDSHEQYF

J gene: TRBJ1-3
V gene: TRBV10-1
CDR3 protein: CASSEPPAGSGNTIYF

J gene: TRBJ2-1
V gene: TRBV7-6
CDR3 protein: CASSSRTSVGDEQFF

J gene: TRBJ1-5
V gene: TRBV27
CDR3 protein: CASSLAGGNQPQHF

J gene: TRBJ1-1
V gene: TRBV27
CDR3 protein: CASSYLRNTEAFF

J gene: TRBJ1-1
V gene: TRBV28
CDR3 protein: CASSSAALGSGVTEAFF

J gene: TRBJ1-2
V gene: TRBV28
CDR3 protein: CASSPHGTGWGYTF

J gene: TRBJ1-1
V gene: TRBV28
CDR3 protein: CASSFAKLGRTEAFF

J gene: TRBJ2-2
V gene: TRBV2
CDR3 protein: CASSRDRAGTGELFF

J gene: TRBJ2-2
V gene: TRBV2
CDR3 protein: CASSEGERGTGELFF

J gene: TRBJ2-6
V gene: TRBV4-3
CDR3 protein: CASSQDKGASWRANVLTF

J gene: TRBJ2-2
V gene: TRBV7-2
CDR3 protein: CASSLNGAGASTGELFF

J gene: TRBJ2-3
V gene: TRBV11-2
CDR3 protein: CASSFQGFTDTQYF

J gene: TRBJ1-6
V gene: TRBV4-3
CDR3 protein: CASSQEAGSGINSPLHF

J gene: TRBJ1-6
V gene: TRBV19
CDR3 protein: CASSILQYNSPLHF

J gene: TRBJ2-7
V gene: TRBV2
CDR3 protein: CASSVLAGGAEQYF

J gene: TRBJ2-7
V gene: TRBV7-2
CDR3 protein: CASSLVGGTGGYEQYF

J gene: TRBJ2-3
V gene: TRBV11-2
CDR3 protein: CASSSGRASTDTQYF

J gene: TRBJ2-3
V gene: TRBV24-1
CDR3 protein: CATSDSTGSGSDTQYF

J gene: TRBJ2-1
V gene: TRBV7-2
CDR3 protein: CASSPERDSPGNEQFF

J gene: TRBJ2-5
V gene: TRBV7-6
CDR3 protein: CASSLELGTGGETQYF

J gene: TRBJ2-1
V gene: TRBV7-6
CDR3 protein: CASSLLAGESYNEQFF

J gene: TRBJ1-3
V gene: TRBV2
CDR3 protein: CASKRTAAGNTIYF